This T cell receptor beta chain originates from a study of blood T cell repertoires in COVID-19. Overall study: Acute-phase and convalescent COVID-19 samples originated in the United States, Italy and Spain. The analysed material was cDNA or gDNA that came from T cells, B-cell-depleted T cells, or PBMCs.

Trimming stripped 1 base from V and 4 bases from J, with 10 bases between. Germline V gene lookup returns CDR1 KGHSH and CDR2 LQKENI. The CDR3 is 15 amino acids. Under the authors' procedure: Nucleated cell number was recorded as an estimate derived from reference gene primer amplification. Using immunoSEQ multiplex PCR, the repertoire was profiled, and TCRdb retains in-frame clones only, with some absent. V, J and clone size are those of that table, while D and trimming were read from the DNA. The table lists about 150,000 clones, 76% of them singletons. The sequence was collected from a woman of 80 years or more with acute or convalescent COVID-19. The sample taken for sequencing was peripheral blood. The chain has TRBV18 and TRBJ1-4; D is possibly TRBD1 (6 bases). The CDR3 spells CASSPQQDSNEKLFF. For the CDR3, the DNA is TGTGCCAGCTCACCACAGCAGGACAGTAATGAAAAACTGTTTTTT.